This TCR beta chain is from a study of blood T cell repertoires in COVID-19. The CDR3 is made up of 13 amino acids. V was shortened by 3 bases and J by 0 bases, with 5 bases between the two germline ends. From germline, CDR1 is LGHDT and CDR2 YNNKEL (reference sequence). Sequencing used immunoSEQ multiplex PCR; TCRdb keeps in-frame clones, though not all of them. The table shows 270,000 or so clones, with roughly 90% occurring only once. J is TRBJ2-5 and V is TRBV3-1 (or the pseudogene TRBV3-2); D not resolved. The sequence came from a woman aged 25 to 39 with active or convalescent COVID-19. Sequencing input: peripheral blood. The CDR3 region has the DNA TGTGCCAGCAGCCAGAACTACCAAGAGACCCAGTACTTC. As protein: CASSQNYQETQYF.